The present T cell receptor (beta chain) was sequenced within a study of blood T cell repertoires in COVID-19. Across the whole study: From the United States, Italy and Spain came samples of acute and convalescent COVID-19.

V lost 0 bases, J lost 3 bases, and 5 bases stayed unmatched. Germline loops: CDR1 SGDLS, CDR2 YYNGEE. The CDR3 covers 16 residues. Under the authors' procedure: Reference gene primer amplification gave nucleated cell count estimates. Method: immunoSEQ multiplex PCR; TCRdb's copy keeps in-frame clones and lacks some. For V, J and clone size, that table is used; D and trimming come from the DNA. The sample includes a few hundred thousand clones, 85% to 90% of them seen just once. The study recruited people aged roughly 18 to 95 years across 20 to 30 US areas. Either two negative PCRs, clearance, or symptom resolution qualified Cohort 3 donors as recovered.

The V call is TRBV9, the J call TRBJ1-4, with TRBD1 matching over 7 bases. The TCR was taken from a man between 25 and 39 years old who had recovered from COVID-19. The sample consisted of PBMCs or T cells enriched from blood (not recorded which). CDR3 nucleotide sequence: TGTGCCAGCAGCGTAGACAGGGGTGCGGCTAATGAAAAACTGTTTTTT. Its translation: CASSVDRGAANEKLFF.